The sequence of this T cell receptor (beta chain) was determined in a study of CD8 T cells in ankylosing spondylitis. Whole-study results and caveats: Some of these motif variants have turned up before, in reports on reactive arthritis synovial fluid and blood. The study identified a TCR beta motif of about eight highly homologous variants that appeared characteristic of ankylosing spondylitis blood.

Germline V gene lookup returns CDR1 KGHDR and CDR2 SFDVKD. J gave up 8 bases and V 0 bases, and 3 bases lay outside the gene matches. The length of the CDR3 is 14 residues. This clonotype was picked up many times. Its antigen is currently unknown. TCRdb redid the calling of the 5' RACE reads with MiXCR, one entry per CDR3 protein. The table includes 200,000 to 250,000 distinct CDR3 sequences, around a quarter detected once. The chain uses TRBV24-1 and TRBJ2-1; 7 bases align to TRBD2. Material: blood, either unsorted or a sorted T cell fraction (not recorded which). The clonotype was recovered from a male donor with ankylosing spondylitis or in good health (not recorded which). The CDR3 DNA reads as TGTGCCACCAGTGATTTGCGACTAGCTGATGAGCAGTTCTTC. Translation gives CATSDLRLADEQFF.